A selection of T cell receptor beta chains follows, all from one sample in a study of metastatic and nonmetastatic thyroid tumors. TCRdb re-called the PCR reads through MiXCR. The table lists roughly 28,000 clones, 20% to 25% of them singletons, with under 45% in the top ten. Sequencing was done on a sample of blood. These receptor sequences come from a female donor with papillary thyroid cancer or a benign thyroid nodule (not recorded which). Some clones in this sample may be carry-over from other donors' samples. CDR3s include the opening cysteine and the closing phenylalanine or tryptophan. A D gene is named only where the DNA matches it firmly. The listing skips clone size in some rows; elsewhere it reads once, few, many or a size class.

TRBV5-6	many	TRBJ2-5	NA	CASSERIQGQFSKLYF	TGTGCCAGCAGCGAAAGGATACAGGGTCAATTCTCCAAACTTTACTTC
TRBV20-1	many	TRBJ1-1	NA	CSVKGIPEAFF	TGCAGTGTGAAGGGTATCCCTGAAGCTTTCTTT
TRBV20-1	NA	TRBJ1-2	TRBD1	CSARGSGQGVYGYTF	TGCAGTGCTAGGGGGTCAGGACAGGGGGTTTATGGCTACACCTTC
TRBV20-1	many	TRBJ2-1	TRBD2	CSAQRENSYNEQFF	TGCAGTGCTCAGCGGGAGAACTCCTACAATGAGCAGTTCTTC
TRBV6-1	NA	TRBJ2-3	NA	CASSESGRNTYTQYF	TGTGCCAGCAGTGAAAGCGGGCGTAACACATATACGCAGTATTTT
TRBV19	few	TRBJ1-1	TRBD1	CASSADADRSIAFF	TGTGCCAGTAGTGCGGACGCGGACAGGTCAATCGCTTTCTTT
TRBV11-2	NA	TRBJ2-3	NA	CASSSSRRGTDTQYF	TGTGCCAGCAGCTCCTCTCGGCGGGGAACAGATACGCAGTATTTT
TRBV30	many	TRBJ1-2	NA	CAWSVGYNYGYTF	TGTGCCTGGAGTGTAGGCTACAACTATGGCTACACCTTC
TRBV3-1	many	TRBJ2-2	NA	CASSPAGPNTGELFF	TGTGCCAGCAGCCCCGCGGGGCCTAACACCGGGGAGCTGTTTTTT
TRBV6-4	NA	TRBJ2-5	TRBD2	CASSPQSPKPGTSAQETQYF	TGTGCCAGCAGCCCTCAAAGCCCTAAGCCCGGGACTAGTGCCCAAGAGACCCAGTACTTC
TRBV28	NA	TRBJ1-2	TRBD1	CASSSDQGARGYTF	TGTGCCAGCAGTTCCGACCAGGGGGCGCGTGGCTACACCTTC
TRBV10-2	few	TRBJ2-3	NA	CASSDPGGTNTQYF	TGCGCCAGCAGTGATCCTGGCGGCACAAATACGCAGTATTTT
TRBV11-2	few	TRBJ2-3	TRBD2	CASSLLSGRKNIDTQYF	TGTGCCAGCAGCTTACTTAGCGGGAGGAAGAACATAGATACGCAGTACTTT
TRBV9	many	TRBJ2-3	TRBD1	CASSAQGQGADTQYF	TGTGCCAGCAGCGCCCAGGGACAGGGGGCCGATACGCAGTATTTT
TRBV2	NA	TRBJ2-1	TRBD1	CASRLTGTLTYNEQFF	TGTGCCAGCAGGCTGACAGGGACATTGACCTACAATGAGCAGTTCTTC
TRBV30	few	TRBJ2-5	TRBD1	CAWGDRGFQETQYF	TGTGCCTGGGGTGACAGGGGCTTCCAAGAGACCCAGTACTTC
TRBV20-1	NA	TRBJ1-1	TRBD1	CSARDSWTGPEAFF	TGCAGTGCTAGAGATTCCTGGACAGGCCCTGAAGCTTTCTTT
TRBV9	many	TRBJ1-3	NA	CASSVGGSSGNTIYF	TGTGCCAGCAGCGTAGGCGGCAGCTCTGGAAACACCATATATTTT
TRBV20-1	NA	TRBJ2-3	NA	CSARGAGGGADTQYF	TGCAGTGCTAGAGGGGCAGGGGGAGGAGCAGATACGCAGTATTTT
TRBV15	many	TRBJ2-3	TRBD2	CATSRDGRGREDTQYF	TGTGCCACCAGCAGAGATGGCCGCGGGAGGGAAGATACGCAGTATTTT
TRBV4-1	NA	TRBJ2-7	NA	CASSQGAHEQYF	TGCGCCAGCAGCCAAGGGGCCCACGAGCAGTACTTC
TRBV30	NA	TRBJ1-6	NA	CASQGKGSSYNSPLHF	TGTGCCTCCCAGGGGAAGGGAAGCTCCTATAATTCACCCCTCCACTTT